This T cell receptor beta chain was profiled in a study of blood T cells in healthy people across ages. Overall study: Per two T cells, template switching captured roughly one barcoded beta molecule.

Every donor gave roughly 9.2 milliliters of peripheral blood. Study-level findings and limits: Strongly correlated with naive T cell percentage was TCR beta diversity.

This clonotype turned up a few times. Its target is not known. This CDR3 spans 13 amino acids. Per the germline V gene, CDR1 is MDHEN and CDR2 is SYDVKM. PCR was performed a second time for about 7 to 12 cycles using a sample-barcoded 5' primer and a J-beta primer mix. TCRdb re-called the 5' RACE reads with MiXCR, one entry per CDR3 protein. The sample lists roughly 1,000,000 distinct CDR3 sequences, less than 25% occurring once. These data are also associated with another study on T cells of mothers and their children. Per that study: Related mother-child pairs shared slightly more overlap than unrelated pairs, but the difference was non-significant.

This TCR derives from a girl aged 2 to 9 in good health. The sample taken for sequencing was blood. The chain employs TRBV28 and TRBJ2-5; tentatively, D is TRBD1 (5 bases). Near its end, the DNA agrees better with TRBJ2-7, so the J call may be wrong. This CDR3 is CASSSYRPYEQYF. Written as DNA, the CDR3 is TGTGCCAGCAGTTCCTACAGGCCCTACGAGCAGTACTTC.